This entry lists 2 T cell receptor beta chains sequenced from one sample in a study of OX40 agonist ivuxolimab in advanced cancers. Assay used: immunoSEQ multiplex PCR; TCRdb lists only in-frame clones, some missing. The top ten hold approximately 0.28% of the sample, which has approximately 90,000 clones, approximately 90% seen once. The sequencing used CD4+ or CD8+ T cells sorted from blood, collected in a trial of the OX40 agonist ivuxolimab. All receptors come from an adult with an advanced solid tumor such as melanoma, head and neck, liver or kidney cancer.

The chain recombines TRBV11-3 with TRBJ2-2; 9 bases are a match to TRBD2. The V gene end was trimmed by 3 bases and the J gene end by 6 bases; junction bases not matched to a gene: 5. The CDR3 is 15 residues long. Looked up from germline, CDR1 is SGHNT and CDR2 is YENEEA. CDR3 sequence: CASSFSGTSSGELFF. The CDR3 coding sequence is TGTGCCAGCAGCTTCTCCGGGACTAGCTCCGGGGAGCTGTTTTTT.

This rearrangement joins TRBV5-1 to TRBJ2-5; D uncertain. The CDR3 extends over 15 amino acids. Deletions cut 4 bases from V and 4 bases from J, with 17 bases between. The germline V gene encodes CDR1 SGHRS and CDR2 YFSETQ. CDR3 DNA sequence: TGCGCCAGCAGCCGTCAAATCGGTGGATCAGAGACCCAGTACTTC. This gives the protein CASSRQIGGSETQYF. Combining the CDR3 with reference TRBV5-1 and TRBJ2-5 gives the whole variable domain KAGVTQTPRYLIKTRGQQVTLSCSPISGHRSVSWYQQTPGQGLQFLFEYFSETQRNKGNFPGRFSGRQFSNSRSEMNVSTLELGDSALYLCASSRQIGGSETQYFGPGTRLLVL.